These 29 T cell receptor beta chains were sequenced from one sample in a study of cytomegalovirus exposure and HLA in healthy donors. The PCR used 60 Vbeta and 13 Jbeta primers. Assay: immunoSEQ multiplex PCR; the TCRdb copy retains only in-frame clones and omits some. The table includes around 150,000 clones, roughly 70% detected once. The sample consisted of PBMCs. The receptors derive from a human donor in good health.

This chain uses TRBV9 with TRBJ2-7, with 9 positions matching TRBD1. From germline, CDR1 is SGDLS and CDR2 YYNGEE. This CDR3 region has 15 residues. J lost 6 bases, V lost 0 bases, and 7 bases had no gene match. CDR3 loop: CASSVEGQGSREQYF. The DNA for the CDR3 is TGTGCCAGCAGCGTAGAAGGACAGGGGAGTCGCGAGCAGTACTTC. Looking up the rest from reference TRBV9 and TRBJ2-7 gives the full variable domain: DSGVTQTPKHLITATGQRVTLRCSPRSGDLSVYWYQQSLDQGLQFLIQYYNGEERAKGNILERFSAQQFPDLHSELNLSSLELGDSALYFCASSVEGQGSREQYFGPGTRLTVT.

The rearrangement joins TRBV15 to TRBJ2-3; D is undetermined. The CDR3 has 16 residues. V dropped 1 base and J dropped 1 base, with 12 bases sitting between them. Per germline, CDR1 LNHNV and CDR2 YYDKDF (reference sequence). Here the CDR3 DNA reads TGTGCCACCAGCAGAGTGGCAGGAACTGGCACAGATACGCAGTATTTT. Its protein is CATSRVAGTGTDTQYF.

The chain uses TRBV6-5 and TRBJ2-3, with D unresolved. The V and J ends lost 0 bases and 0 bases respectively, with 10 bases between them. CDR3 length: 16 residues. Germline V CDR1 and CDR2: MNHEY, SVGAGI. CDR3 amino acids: CASSYSGQTSTDTQYF. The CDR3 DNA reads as TGTGCCAGCAGTTACTCTGGGCAGACAAGCACAGATACGCAGTATTTT.

This CDR3 is CASSLYLGLGGNEQFF. CDR3 nucleotide sequence: TGCGCCAGCAGCTTGTATCTGGGACTCGGGGGTAATGAGCAGTTCTTC. This rearrangement joins TRBV5-1 to TRBJ2-1, with D tentatively TRBD2 (6 bases). The CDR3 runs to 16 residues. Germline V gene sequence: CDR1 SGHRS, CDR2 YFSETQ. Trimming stripped 1 base from V and 7 bases from J, with 18 bases between.

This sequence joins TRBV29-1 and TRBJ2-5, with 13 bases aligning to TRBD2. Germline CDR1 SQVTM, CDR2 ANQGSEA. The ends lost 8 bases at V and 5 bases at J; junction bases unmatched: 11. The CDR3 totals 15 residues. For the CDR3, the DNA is TGCAGCTCCTCCCAGACTAGCGGGAGGAGGGAGACCCAGTACTTC. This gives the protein CSSSQTSGRRETQYF.

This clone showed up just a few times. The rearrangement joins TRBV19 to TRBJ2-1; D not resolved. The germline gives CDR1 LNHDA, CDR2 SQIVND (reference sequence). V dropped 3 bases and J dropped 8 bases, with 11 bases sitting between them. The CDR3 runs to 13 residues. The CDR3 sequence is CASSMPYNDEQFF. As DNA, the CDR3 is TGTGCCAGTAGTATGCCCTATAACGATGAGCAGTTCTTC.

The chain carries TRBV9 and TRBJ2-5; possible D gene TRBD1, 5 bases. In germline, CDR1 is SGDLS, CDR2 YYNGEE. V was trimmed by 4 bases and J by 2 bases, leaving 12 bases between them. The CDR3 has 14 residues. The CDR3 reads CASSPGQGQETQYF. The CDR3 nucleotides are TGTGCCAGCAGCCCCGGACAAGGTCAAGAGACCCAGTACTTC. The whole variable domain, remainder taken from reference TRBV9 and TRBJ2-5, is DSGVTQTPKHLITATGQRVTLRCSPRSGDLSVYWYQQSLDQGLQFLIQYYNGEERAKGNILERFSAQQFPDLHSELNLSSLELGDSALYFCASSPGQGQETQYFGPGTRLLVL.

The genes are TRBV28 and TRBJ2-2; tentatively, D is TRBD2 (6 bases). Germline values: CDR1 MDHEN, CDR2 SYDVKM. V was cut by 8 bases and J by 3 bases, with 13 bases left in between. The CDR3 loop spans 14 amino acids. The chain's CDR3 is CASLRGLDTGELFF. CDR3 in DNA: TGTGCCAGCTTGCGGGGTCTGGACACCGGGGAGCTGTTTTTT.

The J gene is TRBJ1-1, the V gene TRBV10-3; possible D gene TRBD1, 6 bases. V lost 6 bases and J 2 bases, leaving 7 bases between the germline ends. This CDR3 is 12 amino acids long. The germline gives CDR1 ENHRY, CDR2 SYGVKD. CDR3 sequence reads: CAIRQGNTEAFF. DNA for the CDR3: TGTGCCATCAGACAGGGAAACACTGAAGCTTTCTTT.

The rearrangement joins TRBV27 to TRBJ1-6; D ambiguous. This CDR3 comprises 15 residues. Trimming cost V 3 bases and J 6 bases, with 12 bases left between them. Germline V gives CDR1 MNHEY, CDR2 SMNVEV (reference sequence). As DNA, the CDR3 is TGTGCCAGCAGTTTGAACAGTCTGGGTAATTCACCCCTCCACTTT. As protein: CASSLNSLGNSPLHF.

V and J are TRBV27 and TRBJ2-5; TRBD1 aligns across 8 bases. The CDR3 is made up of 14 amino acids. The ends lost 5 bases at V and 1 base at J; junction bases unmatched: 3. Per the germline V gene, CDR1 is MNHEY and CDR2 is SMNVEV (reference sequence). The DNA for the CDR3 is TGTGCCAGCAGTCTAGGACAGGGCCAAGAGACCCAGTACTTC. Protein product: CASSLGQGQETQYF.

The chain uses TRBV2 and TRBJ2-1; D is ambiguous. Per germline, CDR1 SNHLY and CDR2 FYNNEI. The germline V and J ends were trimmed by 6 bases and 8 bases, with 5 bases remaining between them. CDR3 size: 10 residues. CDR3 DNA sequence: TGTGCCAGCAGCAGTGATGAGCAGTTCTTC. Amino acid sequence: CASSSDEQFF.

The chain's CDR3 is CASSRDRDARDIQYF. CDR3 nucleotides: TGTGCCAGCAGTAGAGACAGGGACGCCAGGGACATTCAGTACTTC. The V and J genes are TRBV2 and TRBJ2-4; 7 bases agree with TRBD1. CDR1 SNHLY and CDR2 FYNNEI come from the germline V gene. V trimming: 5 bases; J trimming: 8 bases; junction bases outside the gene matches: 12. The CDR3 contains 15 residues.

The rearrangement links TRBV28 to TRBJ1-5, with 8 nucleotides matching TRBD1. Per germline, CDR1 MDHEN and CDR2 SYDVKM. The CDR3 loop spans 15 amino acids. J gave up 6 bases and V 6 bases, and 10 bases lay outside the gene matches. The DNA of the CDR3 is TGTGCCAGCAGCCTTGGGACAGGAGTTTCTCAGCCCCAGCATTTT. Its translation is CASSLGTGVSQPQHF.

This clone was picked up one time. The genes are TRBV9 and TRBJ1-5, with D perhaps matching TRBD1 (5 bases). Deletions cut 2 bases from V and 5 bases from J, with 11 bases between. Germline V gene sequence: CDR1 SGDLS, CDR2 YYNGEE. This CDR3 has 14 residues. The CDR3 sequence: CASSVAAGHQPQHF. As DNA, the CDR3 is TGTGCCAGCAGCGTGGCGGCAGGGCATCAGCCCCAGCATTTT.

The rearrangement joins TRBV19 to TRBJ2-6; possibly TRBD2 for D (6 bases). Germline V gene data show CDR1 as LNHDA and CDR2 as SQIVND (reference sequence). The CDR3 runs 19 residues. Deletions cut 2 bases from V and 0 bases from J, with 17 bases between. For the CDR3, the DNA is TGTGCCAGTAGTATAAGGGTGGGGGGTCCCAGCTCTGGGGCCAACGTCCTGACTTTC. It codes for CASSIRVGGPSSGANVLTF.

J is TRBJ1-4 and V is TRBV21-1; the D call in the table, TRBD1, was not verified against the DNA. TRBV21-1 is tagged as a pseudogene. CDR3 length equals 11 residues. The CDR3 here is CASSKVPGLFF. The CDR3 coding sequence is TGTGCCAGCAGCAAAGTCCCAGGGCTGTTTTTT.

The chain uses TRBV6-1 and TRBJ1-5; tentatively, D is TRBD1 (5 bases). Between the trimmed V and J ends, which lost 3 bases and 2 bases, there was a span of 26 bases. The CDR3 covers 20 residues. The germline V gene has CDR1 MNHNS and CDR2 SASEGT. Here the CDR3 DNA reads TGTGCCAGCAGTGATTTCGTGAGTGAAGGTAGGGGATGGGGCAATCAGCCCCAGCATTTT. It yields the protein CASSDFVSEGRGWGNQPQHF.

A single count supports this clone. The CDR3 coding sequence is TGTGCCAGCAGCTCCACAGGGACGTTTAATGAAAAACTGTTTTTT. This sequence encodes CASSSTGTFNEKLFF. The rearrangement uses TRBV7-9 and TRBJ1-4; maybe TRBD1 (6 bases). The CDR3 is 15 amino acids. Between the trimmed V and J ends, which lost 4 bases and 4 bases, there was a span of 13 bases. Germline values: CDR1 SEHNR, CDR2 FQNEAQ (reference sequence).

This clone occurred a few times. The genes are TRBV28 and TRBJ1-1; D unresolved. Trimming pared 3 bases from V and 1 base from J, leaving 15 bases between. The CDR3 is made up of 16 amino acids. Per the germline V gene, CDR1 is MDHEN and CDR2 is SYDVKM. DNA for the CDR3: TGTGCCAGCAGTTTTGGGCGGGAAGCAAAGAACACTGAAGCTTTCTTT. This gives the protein CASSFGREAKNTEAFF.

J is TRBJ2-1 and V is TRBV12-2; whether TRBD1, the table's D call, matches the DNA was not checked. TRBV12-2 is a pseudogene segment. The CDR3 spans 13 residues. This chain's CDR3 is CASRQGHGHEQFF. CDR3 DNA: TGTGCAAGTCGCCAGGGCCATGGACACGAGCAGTTCTTC.

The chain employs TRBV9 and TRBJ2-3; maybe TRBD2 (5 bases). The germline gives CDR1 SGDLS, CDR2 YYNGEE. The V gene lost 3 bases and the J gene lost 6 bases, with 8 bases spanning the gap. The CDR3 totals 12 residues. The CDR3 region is CASSARGDTQYF. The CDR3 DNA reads TGTGCCAGCAGCGCGCGAGGGGATACGCAGTATTTT.

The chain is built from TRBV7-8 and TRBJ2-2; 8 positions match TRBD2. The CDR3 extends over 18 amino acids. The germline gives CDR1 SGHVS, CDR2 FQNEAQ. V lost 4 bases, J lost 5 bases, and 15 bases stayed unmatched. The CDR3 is CASSYRVAGLRGTGELFF. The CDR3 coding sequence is TGTGCCAGCAGCTACCGGGTAGCGGGGCTTCGAGGGACCGGGGAGCTGTTTTTT.

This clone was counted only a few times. CDR3 nucleotides: TGTGCCAGTAGAAACAGGAATAGCAATCAGCCCCAGCATTTT. Its translation: CASRNRNSNQPQHF. The chain has TRBV19 and TRBJ1-5; perhaps TRBD1 as D (5 bases). V was trimmed by 6 bases and J by 0 bases, leaving 9 bases between them. The CDR3 is made up of 14 amino acids. Germline assignment: CDR1 LNHDA and CDR2 SQIVND (reference sequence).

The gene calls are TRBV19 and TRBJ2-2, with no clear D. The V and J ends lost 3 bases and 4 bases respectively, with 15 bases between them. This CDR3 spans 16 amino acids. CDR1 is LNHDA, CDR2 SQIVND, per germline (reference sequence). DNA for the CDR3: TGTGCCAGTAGTATTAGAGGTTCCGGGTCCACCGGGGAGCTGTTTTTT. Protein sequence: CASSIRGSGSTGELFF. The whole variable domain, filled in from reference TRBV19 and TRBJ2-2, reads DGGITQSPKYLFRKEGQNVTLSCEQNLNHDAMYWYRQDPGQGLRLIYYSQIVNDFQKGDIAEGYSVSREKKESFPLTVTSAQKNPTAFYLCASSIRGSGSTGELFFGEGSRLTVL.

The CDR3, as DNA: TGTGCCAGCAGTAGACAGATTTACACAGATACGCAGTATTTT. Protein product: CASSRQIYTDTQYF. The chain employs TRBV11-2 and TRBJ2-3; possibly TRBD1 for D (5 bases). The CDR3 extends over 14 amino acids. Trimming removed 6 bases at V and 2 bases at J, with 12 bases between. Germline CDR1 is SGHAT and CDR2 is FQNNGV.

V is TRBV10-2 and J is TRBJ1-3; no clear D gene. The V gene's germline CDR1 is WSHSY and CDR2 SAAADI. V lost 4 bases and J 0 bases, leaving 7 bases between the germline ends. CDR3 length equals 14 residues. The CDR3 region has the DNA TGCGCCAGCAGTGCCCAGAACTCTGGAAACACCATATATTTT. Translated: CASSAQNSGNTIYF.

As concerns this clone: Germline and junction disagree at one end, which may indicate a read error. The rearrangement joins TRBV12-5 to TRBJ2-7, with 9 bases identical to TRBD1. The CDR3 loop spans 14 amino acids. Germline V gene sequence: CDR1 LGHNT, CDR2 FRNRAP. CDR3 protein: CASGPMGTGPNLIF. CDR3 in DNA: TGTGCTAGTGGTCCTATGGGGACAGGGCCTAATCTGATCTTC.

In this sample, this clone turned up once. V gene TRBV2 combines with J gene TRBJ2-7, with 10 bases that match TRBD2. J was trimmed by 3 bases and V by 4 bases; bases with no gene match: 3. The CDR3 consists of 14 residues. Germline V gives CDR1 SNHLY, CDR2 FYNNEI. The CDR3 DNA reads TGTGCCAGCAGTGGTTCTAGCGGGAGCTACGAGCAGTACTTC. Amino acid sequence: CASSGSSGSYEQYF.